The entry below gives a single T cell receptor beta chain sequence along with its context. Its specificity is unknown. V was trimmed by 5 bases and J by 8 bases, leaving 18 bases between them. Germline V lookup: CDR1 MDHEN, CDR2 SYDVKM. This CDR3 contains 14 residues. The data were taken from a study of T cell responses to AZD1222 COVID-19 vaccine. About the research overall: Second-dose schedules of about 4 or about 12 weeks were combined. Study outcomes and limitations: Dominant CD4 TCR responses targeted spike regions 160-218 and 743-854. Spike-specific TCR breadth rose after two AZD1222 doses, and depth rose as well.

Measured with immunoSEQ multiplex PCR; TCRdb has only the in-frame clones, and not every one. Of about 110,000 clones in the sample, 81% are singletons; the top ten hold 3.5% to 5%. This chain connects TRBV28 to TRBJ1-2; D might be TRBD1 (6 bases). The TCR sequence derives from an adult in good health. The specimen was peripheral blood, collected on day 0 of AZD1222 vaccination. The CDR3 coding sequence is TGTGCCAGCAGTCCGACAGTACAGGGCGACGGCTACACCTTC. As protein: CASSPTVQGDGYTF.